The present T cell receptor (beta chain) was sequenced within a study of T cells in tuberculosis. V gave up 2 bases and J gave up 1 base; unmatched junction bases: 5. The length of the CDR3 is 15 residues. Germline V gene lookup returns CDR1 SGHRS and CDR2 YFSETQ. Repertoires were generated with immunoSEQ multiplex PCR, while TCRdb's copy carries only in-frame clones and drops some. The sample records 33,000 or so clones, nearly 95% being singletons. The genes are TRBV5-1 and TRBJ1-2, with TRBD1 matching 7 bases. The sample was PBMCs. The TCR was taken from a donor under 30 with latent tuberculosis or without tuberculosis infection. Written as DNA, the CDR3 is TGCGCCAGCAGCTTTGTGCCAGGGGGTAACTATGGCTACACCTTC. Amino acids: CASSFVPGGNYGYTF.